The subject of this entry is one T cell receptor beta chain. Original methodology: Nucleated cell number was recorded as an estimate derived from reference gene primer amplification. TCRdb's copy holds only in-frame clones and misses some; the assay was immunoSEQ multiplex PCR. V and J calls and clone size follow that table, whereas D and trimming were derived from the DNA. Among fewer than 50,000 clones, roughly 73% were seen once, and the ten largest hold around 59%. These data come from a study of blood T cell repertoires in COVID-19. Germline assignment: CDR1 KGHDR and CDR2 SFDVKD. Trimming left V 4 bases short and J 5 bases short, with 13 bases between. This CDR3 has 15 amino acids.

Input material: peripheral blood. This clonotype originated in an elderly man with acute or convalescent COVID-19. The rearrangement links TRBV24-1 to TRBJ2-2; TRBD1 might be the D (6 bases). The CDR3 loop reads CATSDPRGRTGELFF. CDR3 bases: TGTGCCACCAGTGACCCCAGGGGACGGACCGGGGAGCTGTTTTTT.